These 27 T cell receptor beta chains came from one sample sequenced in a study of blood T cell repertoires in COVID-19. Generated by immunoSEQ multiplex PCR, the TCRdb table keeps only in-frame clones and is missing some. The data contain about 120,000 clones, 75% to 85% of them singletons. The sample comprised peripheral blood. Receptors originate from an elderly woman with acute or convalescent COVID-19.

Written as DNA, the CDR3 is TGCAGTGCTAGTCTCCTAGCAACTAATGAAAAACTGTTTTTT. Translating gives CSASLLATNEKLFF. V usage is TRBV20-1 and J usage is TRBJ1-4; D is ambiguous. The ends were cut back, 3 bases at V and 0 bases at J, with 8 bases in the middle. This CDR3 contains 14 residues. Germline CDR1 and CDR2: DFQATT and SNEGSKA (reference sequence).

This clone was counted ten times or more. The rearrangement links TRBV2 to TRBJ2-7; 7 nucleotides align to TRBD1. Germline V CDR1 and CDR2: SNHLY, FYNNEI. The ends lost 4 bases at V and 3 bases at J; junction bases unmatched: 9. The CDR3 sequence is 15 residues long. The CDR3 loop is CASSGRQGGGYEQYF. The CDR3 coding sequence is TGTGCCAGCAGTGGCCGACAGGGCGGCGGCTACGAGCAGTACTTC.

This sequence joins TRBV2 and TRBJ2-5; D call uncertain. V lost 8 bases and J 4 bases, leaving 14 bases between the germline ends. Germline V gives CDR1 SNHLY, CDR2 FYNNEI. The CDR3 has 13 amino acids. CDR3 sequence: CASVPNLGETQYF. Written as DNA, the CDR3 is TGTGCCAGCGTCCCGAACCTAGGAGAGACCCAGTACTTC.

This clone was seen a few times. This rearrangement joins TRBV5-4 to TRBJ1-2; TRBD1 matches at 7 bases. Germline V gives CDR1 SGHNT, CDR2 YYREEE (reference sequence). The CDR3 sequence is 14 residues long. The V and J ends lost 4 bases and 4 bases, in that order; junction bases with no gene match: 7. The CDR3 here is CASSPTGSGYGYTF. The CDR3 DNA sequence: TGTGCCAGCAGCCCGACAGGGTCAGGCTATGGCTACACCTTC.

This chain uses TRBV15 with TRBJ1-4, with D maybe TRBD1 (5 bases). With 3 bases removed from V and 3 bases from J, the gap between germline ends came to 14 bases. This CDR3 contains 16 residues. Germline V gene data show CDR1 as LNHNV and CDR2 as YYDKDF (reference sequence). CDR3 in DNA: TGTGCCACCAGCAGGGAATTGGCAGGGCCTAATGAAAAACTGTTTTTT. Translation gives CATSRELAGPNEKLFF.

The V gene is TRBV19, the J gene TRBJ1-4, with 7 bases aligning to TRBD1. The germline gives CDR1 LNHDA, CDR2 SQIVND (reference sequence). CDR3 length: 16 amino acids. Unmatched junction bases numbered 9, after V lost 3 bases and J lost 5 bases. Written as DNA, the CDR3 is TGTGCCAGTAGTATGCGTGGAGGGGGCGAAAATGAAAAACTGTTTTTT. This codes for CASSMRGGGENEKLFF.

The V call is TRBV10-3, the J call TRBJ1-2; TRBD1 matches at 7 bases. The CDR3 extends over 12 amino acids. Unmatched junction bases numbered 0, after V lost 6 bases and J lost 2 bases. Germline CDR1 ENHRY, CDR2 SYGVKD. CDR3 in amino acids: CAIRDRNYGYTF. The CDR3 DNA reads as TGTGCCATCAGGGACAGGAACTATGGCTACACCTTC.

The rearrangement uses TRBV5-5 and TRBJ2-1, with 12 bases fitting TRBD1. The junction had 6 bases not matched to a gene; V was cut back by 0 bases and J by 8 bases. The CDR3 extends over 16 amino acids. Germline CDR1 SGHKS, CDR2 YYEKEE (reference sequence). The CDR3 coding sequence is TGTGCCAGCAGCTTGGCGAGGGACAGGGGGCTCGATGAGCAGTTCTTC. The encoded protein is CASSLARDRGLDEQFF.

The table lists this clone with a count of one. The chain uses TRBV6-5 and TRBJ1-2; TRBD1 is a possible D gene (6 bases). CDR1 and CDR2 from the germline V gene are MNHEY and SVGAGI. The CDR3 covers 14 residues. Trimming took 5 bases from V and 4 from J, leaving 14 bases between them. The CDR3 protein is CASSKTGSFYGYTF. The CDR3 nucleotides read TGTGCCAGCAGTAAGACAGGTTCCTTCTATGGCTACACCTTC.

This clone was counted a single time. The chain carries TRBV11-2 and TRBJ1-6, with unresolved D. Per germline, CDR1 SGHAT and CDR2 FQNNGV. The CDR3 totals 15 residues. V was cut by 0 bases and J by 4 bases, with 7 bases left in between. The CDR3 sequence is CASSLDPQYNSPLHF. CDR3 in DNA: TGTGCCAGCAGCTTAGATCCCCAGTATAATTCACCCCTCCACTTT.

This chain connects TRBV10-3 to TRBJ2-7; 7 nucleotides agree with TRBD1. The CDR3 is made up of 14 amino acids. J gave up 12 bases and V 9 bases, and 20 bases lay outside the gene matches. Germline V gives CDR1 ENHRY, CDR2 SYGVKD. The CDR3 loop is CAIQSLSGTDRPYF. CDR3 sequence (DNA): TGTGCCATTCAATCTCTCTCCGGGACAGATCGTCCGTACTTC.

This chain uses TRBV7-2 with TRBJ1-3; 9 bases are shared with TRBD1. Trimming cost V 0 bases and J 3 bases; bases outside gene matches: 3. Germline V gives CDR1 SGHTA, CDR2 FQGNSA. The CDR3 totals 16 residues. For the CDR3, the DNA is TGTGCCAGCAGCTTAGCGGGGACAGGGTTTGGAAACACCATATATTTT. It is translated as CASSLAGTGFGNTIYF.

The rearrangement uses TRBV11-2 and TRBJ2-7; D ambiguous. The CDR3 has 12 residues. The V gene lost 0 bases and the J gene lost 6 bases, with 6 bases spanning the gap. Per germline, CDR1 SGHAT and CDR2 FQNNGV. The CDR3 spells CASSLDIPEQYF. The CDR3 DNA follows: TGTGCCAGCAGCTTAGATATTCCCGAGCAGTACTTC.

This chain joins TRBV28 and TRBJ1-5; no definite D call. The CDR3 consists of 14 residues. With 8 bases removed from V and 0 bases from J, the gap between germline ends came to 11 bases. Looked up from germline, CDR1 is MDHEN and CDR2 is SYDVKM. The CDR3 sequence: CASRFDLSNQPQHF. The CDR3 DNA is TGTGCCAGCCGGTTTGATCTTAGCAATCAGCCCCAGCATTTT.

The genes are TRBV14 and TRBJ1-1; D is perhaps TRBD1 (6 bases). The germline V and J ends were trimmed by 4 bases and 4 bases, with 10 bases remaining between them. Germline CDR1 is SGHDN and CDR2 is FVKESK. This CDR3 has 13 residues. The CDR3 sequence: CASSPQTGTEAFF. For the CDR3, the DNA is TGTGCCAGCAGCCCACAGACAGGCACTGAAGCTTTCTTT.

The rearrangement joins TRBV15 to TRBJ2-5, with a weak D call TRBD2 (7 bases). The CDR3 has 14 residues. Germline CDR1 and CDR2: LNHNV and YYDKDF (reference sequence). V lost 3 bases, J lost 5 bases, and 13 bases lay in between. The CDR3 sequence is CATSRGGTSETQYF. For the CDR3, the DNA is TGTGCCACCAGCAGGGGGGGGACATCCGAGACCCAGTACTTC.

This sequence joins TRBV7-2 and TRBJ2-2, with a weak D call TRBD2 (6 bases). CDR1 is SGHTA and CDR2 is FQGNSA in the germline V gene. This CDR3 contains 16 residues. Trimming left V 5 bases short and J 1 base short, with 14 bases between. CDR3 amino acids: CASSPRDWGNTGELFF. CDR3 nucleotides: TGTGCCAGCAGCCCCCGGGACTGGGGGAACACCGGGGAGCTGTTTTTT.

The chain carries TRBV3-1 (or the pseudogene TRBV3-2) and TRBJ2-7, with 8 bases aligning to TRBD2. Germline V gene sequence: CDR1 LGHDT, CDR2 YNNKEL (reference sequence). V gave up 8 bases and J gave up 6 bases; unmatched junction bases: 9. The CDR3 runs 13 residues. In DNA, the CDR3 is TGTGCCAGCTCCATTGGACTAGCAGGCGAGCAGTACTTC. This translates into CASSIGLAGEQYF.

CDR3 sequence: CAWVGGLGSTEAFF. The CDR3 DNA follows: TGTGCCTGGGTCGGAGGGTTGGGGAGCACTGAAGCTTTCTTT. V usage is TRBV30 and J usage is TRBJ1-1; D ambiguous. Germline loops: CDR1 GTSNPN, CDR2 SVGIG (reference sequence). Trimming removed 5 bases at V and 4 bases at J, with 17 bases between. CDR3 size: 14 residues. Using reference TRBV30 and TRBJ1-1 for the parts outside the CDR3, the full variable domain is SQTIHQWPATLVQPVGSPLSLECTVEGTSNPNLYWYRQAAGRGLQLLFYSVGIGQISSEVPQNLSASRPQDRQFILSSKKLLLSDSGFYLCAWVGGLGSTEAFFGQGTRLTVV.

The table lists this clone with a count of one. The chain recombines TRBV12-1 with TRBJ1-4. TRBV12-1 has pseudogene status. CDR3 length: 17 residues. This chain's CDR3 is CASSFFYSGCGWEKLFF. The CDR3 DNA is TGTGCCAGCAGCTTTTTTTATAGCGGGTGCGGATGGGAAAAACTGTTTTTT.

The table lists this clone with a few counts. The chain links TRBV18 to TRBJ2-3, with TRBD2 matching over 14 bases. The CDR3 runs to 15 residues. V dropped 6 bases and J dropped 3; count of bases not matched to a gene: 2. Germline values: CDR1 KGHSH, CDR2 LQKENI. CDR3 DNA sequence: TGTGCCAGCTCCGGGACTAGCGGGGGAACAGATACGCAGTATTTT. It codes for CASSGTSGGTDTQYF.

This rearrangement joins TRBV28 to TRBJ2-3; TRBD2 matches at 11 bases. The J segment lost 6 bases and the V segment lost 5 bases, leaving 13 bases of the junction unmatched. The CDR3 is made up of 17 amino acids. Germline values: CDR1 MDHEN, CDR2 SYDVKM. In DNA, the CDR3 is TGTGCCAGCAGTCTCTCTTTAGCGGGAGGGGGGGCGGATACGCAGTATTTT. The encoded protein is CASSLSLAGGGADTQYF.

The chain couples TRBV11-2 to TRBJ1-1; D is unresolved. The CDR3 is 13 amino acids. The germline CDR1 and CDR2 sequences are SGHAT and FQNNGV. The V and J ends lost 4 bases and 7 bases respectively, with 13 bases between them. In DNA form, the CDR3 reads TGTGCCAGCAGCTCAAACCGGGTCTTTGAAGCTTTCTTT. Translated: CASSSNRVFEAFF.

The chain uses TRBV6-6 and TRBJ1-1, with D possibly TRBD1 on 5 matching bases. Germline V gene sequence: CDR1 MNHNY, CDR2 SVGAGI (reference sequence). V gave up 6 bases and J gave up 0 bases, with 14 bases separating them. This CDR3 spans 15 amino acids. CDR3: CASRVTDLMNTEAFF. The CDR3 DNA follows: TGTGCCAGCAGAGTGACAGACCTCATGAACACTGAAGCTTTCTTT.

The V gene is TRBV6-6, the J gene TRBJ1-1, with D maybe TRBD1 (5 bases). The ends were cut back, 2 bases at V and 1 base at J, with 8 bases in the middle. CDR1 MNHNY and CDR2 SVGAGI come from the germline V gene (reference sequence). CDR3 length: 14 amino acids. DNA of the CDR3: TGTGCCAGCAGTTACGCCACAGGGAACACTGAAGCTTTCTTT. It yields the protein CASSYATGNTEAFF.

This clone was seen just once. This chain uses TRBV6-5 with TRBJ2-7; 10 bases match TRBD1. Trimming removed 6 bases from V and 2 bases from J; junction bases left unmatched: 7. The germline V gene encodes CDR1 MNHEY and CDR2 SVGAGI. The CDR3 length is 15 residues. The CDR3 region has the DNA TGTGCCAGCAGCCCCGGGACAGGGGCCGCCTACGAGCAGTACTTC. Its protein product is CASSPGTGAAYEQYF.

The chain recombines TRBV7-2 with TRBJ2-7; TRBD2 agrees at 7 bases. CDR1 and CDR2 from the germline V gene are SGHTA and FQGNSA. This CDR3 contains 17 residues. V trimming: 0 bases; J trimming: 2 bases; junction bases outside the gene matches: 10. The CDR3 DNA follows: TGTGCCAGCAGCTTAGCGCTGGGGAGGGCCATTCCCTACGAGCAGTACTTC. Translating gives CASSLALGRAIPYEQYF.